The sequence of this T cell receptor (beta chain) was determined in a study of T cells in localized non-small cell lung cancer. The V end was cut by 3 bases, the J end by 7 bases, with 5 bases between. CDR1 is SGDLS, CDR2 YYNGEE, per germline. The CDR3 runs to 12 residues. Study-wide findings and caveats: Paired adjacent lung recovered a median about 60 of the top 100 tumor clones. It remains possible that heterogeneity exists, since only one tumor region was sequenced. Adjacent uninvolved lung tissue had the highest T cell clonality, exceeding tumor. Higher blood T cell density went with longer overall survival.

Here immunoSEQ multiplex PCR was the method, and the copy in TCRdb shows in-frame clones only, minus some. The table lists around 1,700 clones, approximately 33% of them singletons, with more than 10% in the top ten. This clone was picked up a small number of times. The antigen is unknown. The source material was lung tumor tissue, sampled before any cancer treatment. The chain couples TRBV9 to TRBJ1-6; D remains ambiguous. The clonotype originates from a male donor aged 60 or over with stage III squamous cell lung carcinoma. In nucleotides, the CDR3 is TGTGCCAGCAGCGGTGAGAATTCACCCCTCCACTTT. Protein sequence: CASSGENSPLHF.